The 18 T cell receptor beta chains below were found in one sample sequenced in a study of T-cell reconstitution after alpha-beta-depleted transplantation in children. Construction of the TCRbeta library involved unique molecular identifiers. Using its own MiXCR run on the PCR reads, TCRdb lists one record per CDR3 protein. The profile shows more than 200,000 distinct CDR3 sequences, around 25% of them singletons. The source material was PBMCs, sampled before TCRalphabeta/CD19-depleted stem cell transplant. These receptors were obtained from a girl aged 2 to 9 with Fanconi anemia, due to receive a stem cell transplant.

The V call is TRBV5-1, the J call TRBJ2-1; maybe TRBD2 (5 bases). Trimming stripped 4 bases from V and 0 bases from J, with 14 bases between. There are 16 residues in the CDR3. Germline-derived CDR1 and CDR2 are SGHRS and YFSETQ. The CDR3 loop is CASSRAGVYSYNEQFF. The CDR3 DNA sequence: TGCGCCAGCAGCCGTGCCGGGGTTTACTCCTACAATGAGCAGTTCTTC.

The chain uses TRBV29-1 and TRBJ2-1, with 7 bases that match TRBD2. Germline CDR1 reads SQVTM; CDR2 reads ANQGSEA. This CDR3 region has 12 residues. V was pared by 6 bases and J by 8 bases, with 7 bases of the junction left unmatched. Here the CDR3 DNA reads TGCAGCGTCGGCTATGGGAGGGATGAGCAGTTCTTC. Translation gives CSVGYGRDEQFF.

The rearrangement joins TRBV24-1 to TRBJ2-1; 8 bases line up with TRBD2. V gave up 0 bases and J gave up 7 bases; unmatched junction bases: 16. This CDR3 is 19 amino acids long. Germline CDR1 reads KGHDR; CDR2 reads SFDVKD. The CDR3 region has the DNA TGTGCCACCAGTGATTTGACCCCCGGTCAACGAGCGGGAGTAAATGAGCAGTTCTTC. It specifies CATSDLTPGQRAGVNEQFF.

The table lists this clonotype with many counts. The rearrangement links TRBV6-5 to TRBJ1-1; D gene ambiguous. This CDR3 has 11 amino acids. CDR1 MNHEY and CDR2 SVGAGI come from the germline V gene. Trimming shortened V by 2 bases and J by 8 bases, and 6 bases separated the two germline ends. The DNA for the CDR3 is TGTGCCAGCAGTTACCTCGGGGAAGCTTTCTTT. It yields the protein CASSYLGEAFF.

This chain uses TRBV10-3 with TRBJ2-6, with TRBD1 matching 9 bases. The CDR3 is 18 residues long. CDR1 is ENHRY and CDR2 is SYGVKD in the germline V gene. V gave up 7 bases and J gave up 0 bases; unmatched junction bases: 10. The CDR3 loop is CAITRSGTGTSGANVLTF. Here the CDR3 DNA reads TGTGCCATCACGCGCAGCGGGACAGGGACCTCTGGGGCCAACGTCCTGACTTTC.

This clonotype has just a few counts. The chain couples TRBV7-7 to TRBJ2-3; D remains unclear. The ends were cut back, 1 base at V and 6 bases at J, with 11 bases in the middle. The germline CDR1 and CDR2 sequences are SSHAT and FNYEAQ (reference sequence). The CDR3 consists of 14 residues. Here the CDR3 reads CASSLEDGADTQYF. DNA for the CDR3: TGTGCCAGCAGCTTAGAAGACGGTGCCGATACGCAGTATTTT.

The sample holds one count of this clonotype. Here the CDR3 reads CSVETRTGANVLTF. CDR3 DNA: TGCAGCGTTGAGACGCGGACCGGGGCCAACGTCCTGACTTTC. The chain has TRBV29-1 and TRBJ2-6; D remains ambiguous. Germline-derived CDR1 and CDR2 are SQVTM and ANQGSEA. The CDR3 consists of 14 residues. Trimming pared 3 bases from V and 4 bases from J, leaving 10 bases between.

This clonotype occurred many times. This chain uses TRBV18 with TRBJ2-7; the D call may be TRBD1 or TRBD2 (6 bases each). Looked up from germline, CDR1 is KGHSH and CDR2 is LQKENI. The CDR3 loop spans 18 amino acids. V was cut by 2 bases and J by 7 bases, with 27 bases left in between. Written as DNA, the CDR3 is TGTGCCAGCTCACCATATCCCTCGACGAGTGGGGGGCTGGGAGAGCAGTACTTC. Encoded protein: CASSPYPSTSGGLGEQYF.

This clonotype was observed many times. The chain uses TRBV29-1 and TRBJ2-1; no reliable D call. The CDR3 sequence is 11 residues long. Deletions cut 6 bases from V and 5 bases from J, with 8 bases between. The germline V gene has CDR1 SQVTM and CDR2 ANQGSEA. The CDR3: CSVRNNNEQFF. CDR3 nucleotide sequence: TGCAGCGTAAGGAACAACAATGAGCAGTTCTTC.

The genes are TRBV6-2 or TRBV6-3 and TRBJ2-1, with 10 bases lining up with TRBD2. Germline V lookup: CDR1 MNHEY, CDR2 SVGEGT. Trimming cost V 2 bases and J 3 bases; bases outside gene matches: 4. The CDR3 loop spans 16 amino acids. The CDR3 here is CASSYLGLADYNEQFF. The CDR3 nucleotides are TGTGCCAGCAGTTACCTCGGACTAGCGGACTACAATGAGCAGTTCTTC.

This clonotype was counted at least ten times. The chain combines TRBV29-1 with TRBJ2-7, with D tentatively TRBD1 (5 bases). Trimming removed 4 bases at V and 0 bases at J, with 10 bases between. This CDR3 has 13 amino acids. Germline-derived CDR1 and CDR2 are SQVTM and ANQGSEA. CDR3 region: CSVVRVGSYEQYF. The CDR3 DNA reads TGCAGCGTTGTCAGGGTCGGCTCCTACGAGCAGTACTTC.

The genes are TRBV29-1 and TRBJ1-3; D not resolved. Germline V gene lookup returns CDR1 SQVTM and CDR2 ANQGSEA. The CDR3 spans 13 residues. Trimming took off 4 bases at V and 1 base at J, with 8 bases between the two ends. The CDR3, as DNA: TGCAGCGTTGGGATCCAGTCTGGAAACACCATATATTTT. Its protein product is CSVGIQSGNTIYF. Complete variable domain (other parts from reference TRBV29-1 and TRBJ1-3): SAVISQKPSRDICQRGTSLTIQCQVDSQVTMMFWYRQQPGQSLTLIATANQGSEATYESGFVIDKFPISRPNLTFSTLTVSNMSPEDSSIYLCSVGIQSGNTIYFGEGSWLTVV.

This clonotype was recorded many times. This chain links TRBV30 with TRBJ1-4; TRBD1 matches 11 bases. Germline CDR1 and CDR2: GTSNPN and SVGIG (reference sequence). J gave up 6 bases and V 4 bases, and 4 bases lay outside the gene matches. This CDR3 is 14 amino acids long. The CDR3 loop reads CAWMTGQGDEKLFF. In DNA form, the CDR3 reads TGTGCCTGGATGACGGGACAGGGGGATGAAAAACTGTTTTTT.

This clonotype was seen many times. This chain connects TRBV6-5 to TRBJ2-1, with a weak D call TRBD2 (5 bases). This CDR3 contains 16 residues. The V end lost 6 bases, the J end lost 2 bases, and 17 bases lay between the germline ends. CDR1 is MNHEY and CDR2 is SVGAGI in the germline V gene. Written as DNA, the CDR3 is TGTGCCAGCAGGGGCCAGGACGGGAAGGCCTACAATGAGCAGTTCTTC. Its protein is CASRGQDGKAYNEQFF.

This clonotype has ten or more counts. The chain carries TRBV4-2 and TRBJ1-2; D perhaps matches TRBD1 (5 bases). Germline V gives CDR1 LGHNA, CDR2 YNFKEQ. Trimming left V 1 base short and J 6 bases short, with 9 bases between. The CDR3 is 13 residues long. This CDR3 reads CASSQVTGNGYTF. CDR3 sequence (DNA): TGTGCCAGCAGCCAAGTAACAGGCAATGGCTACACCTTC.

The genes are TRBV20-1 and TRBJ2-5; D tentatively reads TRBD1 or TRBD2 (6 bases each). The CDR3 loop spans 17 amino acids. The V gene's germline CDR1 is DFQATT and CDR2 SNEGSKA (reference sequence). V was trimmed by 0 bases and J by 7 bases, leaving 24 bases between them. The CDR3 DNA follows: TGCAGTGCTAGAGATATCAGGGACGGAGGGGGAAAGCGGACCCAGTACTTC. This sequence encodes CSARDIRDGGGKRTQYF.

This chain joins TRBV18 and TRBJ2-7; TRBD1 matches 8 bases. Per germline, CDR1 KGHSH and CDR2 LQKENI. This CDR3 has 13 residues. As DNA, the CDR3 is TGTGCCAGCTCACCGACCGGACAGGGACCCGTTACAGTA. It encodes CASSPTGQGPVTV.

CDR3 DNA: TGTGCCAGCAGTTATTTCCAGGCTAGCACAGATACGCAGTATTTT. It translates to CASSYFQASTDTQYF. V gene TRBV6-5 combines with J gene TRBJ2-3; no reliable D call. Trimming removed 3 bases at V and 0 bases at J, with 10 bases between. Germline V gene sequence: CDR1 MNHEY, CDR2 SVGAGI. CDR3 size: 15 residues.